The T cell receptor (beta chain) described here comes from a study of blood T cell repertoires in COVID-19. Study at large: The origin of the acute and convalescent COVID-19 samples was the United States, Italy and Spain. In each case, the material was cDNA or gDNA derived from T cells, B-cell-depleted T cells, or PBMCs.

In the original workflow: Nucleated cell counts were estimated from reference gene primer amplification. Data came from immunoSEQ multiplex PCR; TCRdb stores just in-frame clones and leaves some out. The DNA was the basis for D and trimming; V, J and clone size are from that table. The sample has 150,000 to 200,000 clones; around 81% are singletons. This CDR3 has 15 amino acids. The ends lost 1 base at V and 8 bases at J; junction bases unmatched: 9. Germline CDR1 SGHTA, CDR2 FQGTGA. The sequencing sample was made of peripheral blood. This clonotype originated in a man between 65 and 79 years old who had recovered from COVID-19. This chain joins TRBV7-3 and TRBJ1-2, with 8 positions matching TRBD1. The CDR3 nucleotides read TGTGCCAGCAGCTTAAACCCCAGGGGGCGCGACGGCTACACCTTC. It codes for CASSLNPRGRDGYTF.